These T cell receptor beta chains were read from a single sample in a study of shared clonotypes between healthy human individuals. The data were produced by immunoSEQ multiplex PCR, yet TCRdb's version contains in-frame clones alone and is incomplete. The sample holds 1,400,000 or so clones, 97% to 99% seen once. The sequencing sample was made of naive CD4+ T cells sorted from blood. These receptors were obtained from a man aged 30-40 years in good health. CDR3s include the opening cysteine and the closing phenylalanine or tryptophan. D genes are given only for firm matches. A row's size may be missing; if present it is once, few, many or a size class.

j_call	clone_size	d_call	v_call	cdr3_nt	cdr3_aa
TRBJ2-7	-	TRBD1	TRBV7-9	TGTGCCAGCAGCTCCGAGGGCGGTTTCCAGGGGGCCTACGAGCAGTACTTC	CASSSEGGFQGAYEQYF
TRBJ2-7	once	-	TRBV5-4	TGTGCCAGCAGTCCGGGACCTTTGGAGTACGAGCAGTACTTC	CASSPGPLEYEQYF
TRBJ2-1	-	TRBD1	TRBV6-5	TGTGCCAGCAGAGGACAGGGTTCTGGTGAGCAGTTCTTC	CASRGQGSGEQFF
TRBJ2-3	-	TRBD1	TRBV4-3	TGCGCCAGCAGCCAAGATAGGGGGCAGGGTACAGATACGCAGTATTTT	CASSQDRGQGTDTQYF
TRBJ2-6	-	-	TRBV5-8	TGTGCCAGCAGCTCCCGTACCCGGACACCGATATCTTCTGGGGCCAACGTCCTGACTTTC	CASSSRTRTPISSGANVLTF
TRBJ2-5	-	TRBD1	TRBV2	TGTGCCAGCCTCCGGGACAGGGCTCAAGAGACCCAGTACTTC	CASLRDRAQETQYF
TRBJ2-7	-	TRBD2	TRBV5-1	TGCGCCAGCAGTGGACTAGCGGCTTACGAGCAGTACTTC	CASSGLAAYEQYF
TRBJ2-3	-	-	TRBV5-1	TGCGCCAGCAGCTTGAGCCATTTCGAGACAGATACGCAGTATTTT	CASSLSHFETDTQYF
TRBJ2-1	-	TRBD1	TRBV29-1	TGCAGCGTTTCCTCGGGGACAGGGTACAATGAGCAGTTCTTC	CSVSSGTGYNEQFF
TRBJ2-7	-	-	TRBV6-1	TGTGCCAGCGGTCACAGGGTACCCTACGAGCAGTACTTC	CASGHRVPYEQYF
TRBJ1-2	-	-	TRBV4-3	TGCGCCAGCAGCCAAGAAAGGGAACCGATCTATGGCTACACCTTC	CASSQEREPIYGYTF
TRBJ2-2	-	TRBD2	TRBV7-9	TGTGCCAGCCCTAGACTAGCGGAAAACACCGGGGAGCTGTTTTTT	CASPRLAENTGELFF